These 29 T cell receptor beta chains share one sample of origin, sequenced in a study of technical replicates of blood from a few donors. Produced via immunoSEQ multiplex PCR; TCRdb's table is partial and in-frame only. The sample has under 80,000 clones, 90% to 95% seen once; the top ten hold 0.25% to 0.3%. The sequenced sample consisted of T cells isolated from PBMCs. These TCRs come from a human donor in good health.

The chain recombines TRBV27 with TRBJ2-1; 7 bases fit TRBD2. Trimming at V came to 3 bases and at J to 4 bases, leaving 6 bases not matched to a gene. In germline, CDR1 is MNHEY, CDR2 SMNVEV (reference sequence). The CDR3 runs to 15 residues. The CDR3 nucleotides are TGTGCCAGCAGTTTGGGGGGGAGCTTATACAATGAGCAGTTCTTC. Its translation is CASSLGGSLYNEQFF.

The chain has TRBV5-1 and TRBJ2-5, with 8 bases identical to TRBD1. CDR1 and CDR2 from the germline V gene are SGHRS and YFSETQ. This CDR3 comprises 19 residues. Trimming at V came to 3 bases and at J to 5 bases, leaving 21 bases not matched to a gene. In DNA, the CDR3 is TGCGCCAGCAGCTCATCAGGGGGCGGAGTGGCTGGGGTTTTTGAGACCCAGTACTTC. It encodes CASSSSGGGVAGVFETQYF.

The V call is TRBV5-1, the J call TRBJ1-2, with TRBD1 matching over 8 bases. The V segment lost 6 bases and the J segment 1 base; nucleotides outside the gene matches: 11. Germline lookup yields CDR1 SGHRS and CDR2 YFSETQ. This CDR3 contains 16 residues. The CDR3 nucleotides are TGCGCCAGCAACAACCAACCGGGACAGGTTAACTATGGCTACACCTTC. The encoded protein is CASNNQPGQVNYGYTF.

The V and J genes are TRBV6-1 and TRBJ2-7, with 11 positions matching TRBD1. This CDR3 has 14 residues. V lost 6 bases, J lost 1 base, and 2 bases stayed unmatched. Per the germline V gene, CDR1 is MNHNS and CDR2 is SASEGT. The CDR3 nucleotides are TGTGCCAGCAGACGGGACAGGGGGTCCTACGAGCAGTACTTC. It yields the protein CASRRDRGSYEQYF.

Only one count was recorded for this clone. The CDR3 loop reads CASSLLAGGPSSYEQYF. The CDR3 region has the DNA TGTGCCAGCAGCTTACTAGCGGGAGGCCCGTCCTCCTACGAGCAGTACTTC. The rearrangement uses TRBV7-8 and TRBJ2-7, with 11 bases aligning to TRBD2. J lost 0 bases, V lost 2 bases, and 6 bases had no gene match. Per germline, CDR1 SGHVS and CDR2 FQNEAQ. The CDR3 spans 17 residues.

The V call is TRBV2, the J call TRBJ1-5; 7 bases are shared with TRBD1. The germline V gene encodes CDR1 SNHLY and CDR2 FYNNEI. The CDR3 spans 16 residues. V shed 7 bases and J 4 bases; nucleotides not matched to a gene: 13. In nucleotides, the CDR3 is TGTGCCAGCAATGACAGGGCCGAGGCGGATAATCAGCCCCAGCATTTT. Protein product: CASNDRAEADNQPQHF. The complete variable domain, with remaining parts taken from reference TRBV2 and TRBJ1-5, reads EPEVTQTPSHQVTQMGQEVILRCVPISNHLYFYWYRQILGQKVEFLVSFYNNEISEKSEIFDDQFSVERPDGSNFTLKIRSTKLEDSAMYFCASNDRAEADNQPQHFGDGTRLSIL.

The chain couples TRBV30 to TRBJ2-7; D possibly corresponds to TRBD2 (5 bases). V shed 7 bases and J shed 2 bases, with 12 bases lying between them. This CDR3 region has 12 residues. The V gene's germline CDR1 is GTSNPN and CDR2 SVGIG (reference sequence). The DNA for the CDR3 is TGTGCCTCGGCGGGCCACACCTACGAGCAGTACTTC. It translates to CASAGHTYEQYF.

The sample holds one count of this clone. The chain is built from TRBV11-3 and TRBJ2-4, with 7 nucleotides matching TRBD1. The junction had 12 bases not matched to a gene; V was cut back by 4 bases and J by 6 bases. The CDR3 runs 16 residues. CDR1 and CDR2 from the germline V gene are SGHNT and YENEEA. The DNA of the CDR3 is TGTGCCAGCAGCTCGATAGAGGGGGCGACCTTAAACATTCAGTACTTC. The encoded protein is CASSSIEGATLNIQYF.

CDR3 residues: CASSLEGLAAFTDTQYF. As DNA, the CDR3 is TGCGCCAGCAGCTTGGAGGGGCTAGCGGCTTTCACAGATACGCAGTATTTT. V is TRBV5-1 and J is TRBJ2-3, with TRBD2 matching 7 bases. This CDR3 spans 17 amino acids. Germline V gene data show CDR1 as SGHRS and CDR2 as YFSETQ. Trimming took 0 bases from V and 2 from J; bases not matched to a gene: 9.

This chain uses TRBV6-1 with TRBJ1-4, with TRBD1 identical over 8 bases. Germline V gene sequence: CDR1 MNHNS, CDR2 SASEGT. This CDR3 has 15 amino acids. V shed 3 bases, J shed 8 bases, and the junction held 8 bases outside the gene matches. The chain's CDR3 is CASSDQGAVGEKLFF. CDR3 coding DNA: TGTGCCAGCAGTGACCAGGGGGCCGTTGGGGAAAAACTGTTTTTT.

This chain connects TRBV14 to TRBJ1-2; D possibly corresponds to TRBD1 (6 bases). CDR3 length: 12 residues. Trimming shortened V by 8 bases and J by 5 bases, and 12 bases separated the two germline ends. Germline-derived CDR1 and CDR2 are SGHDN and FVKESK. The CDR3 sequence is CASSLQGYGYTF. The CDR3 DNA reads TGTGCCAGCTCACTACAGGGATATGGCTACACCTTC. The full variable domain, in which reference TRBV14 and TRBJ1-2 provide the parts outside the CDR3, is EAGVTQFPSHSVIEKGQTVTLRCDPISGHDNLYWYRRVMGKEIKFLLHFVKESKQDESGMPNNRFLAERTGGTYSTLKVQPAELEDSGVYFCASSLQGYGYTFGSGTRLTVV.

The chain links TRBV7-9 to TRBJ2-1; the D gene is possibly TRBD2 (6 bases). Germline V lookup: CDR1 SEHNR, CDR2 FQNEAQ (reference sequence). This CDR3 contains 13 residues. V was shortened by 4 bases and J by 7 bases, with 11 bases between the two germline ends. The CDR3: CASSSYRENEQFF. CDR3 coding DNA: TGTGCCAGCAGCTCCTACCGGGAGAATGAGCAGTTCTTC.

J is TRBJ1-1 and V is TRBV28, with D hard to call. The CDR3 totals 13 residues. Between the trimmed V and J ends, which lost 7 bases and 4 bases, there was a span of 13 bases. CDR1 and CDR2 from the germline V gene are MDHEN and SYDVKM. The DNA of the CDR3 is TGTGCCAGCATCACGCAAGCTCCCACTGAAGCTTTCTTT. It yields the protein CASITQAPTEAFF.

This clone was counted a single time. The rearrangement links TRBV27 to TRBJ2-1, with a possible D match to TRBD2 (5 bases). This CDR3 region has 13 residues. The V end was cut by 3 bases, the J end by 6 bases, with 9 bases between. Germline V lookup: CDR1 MNHEY, CDR2 SMNVEV (reference sequence). The CDR3 loop reads CASSFGDLNEQFF. The CDR3 nucleotides are TGTGCCAGCAGTTTCGGGGATCTCAATGAGCAGTTCTTC.

This chain connects TRBV2 to TRBJ1-4; D gene uncertain. V lost 2 bases and J lost 8, with 18 bases in between. The length of the CDR3 is 16 residues. CDR1 and CDR2 from the germline V gene are SNHLY and FYNNEI. In nucleotides, the CDR3 is TGTGCCAGCAGTGAAATGAATCCCTCCCACGGGGAAAAACTGTTTTTT. Translated, it gives CASSEMNPSHGEKLFF.

Written as DNA, the CDR3 is TGTGCCAGCACCCTTGACGGGGTGGGGGAGCTGTTTTTT. This sequence encodes CASTLDGVGELFF. J is TRBJ2-2 and V is TRBV27, with D perhaps matching TRBD2 (5 bases). V was trimmed by 7 bases and J by 8 bases, leaving 14 bases between them. The germline gives CDR1 MNHEY, CDR2 SMNVEV (reference sequence). The CDR3 has 13 amino acids.

This chain joins TRBV18 and TRBJ1-1, with 7 nucleotides matching TRBD1. Unmatched junction bases numbered 9, after V lost 4 bases and J lost 1 base. This CDR3 has 16 residues. Germline V gives CDR1 KGHSH, CDR2 LQKENI. The CDR3 nucleotides read TGTGCCAGCTCACGATCTGGGACAGTCAAGAACACTGAAGCTTTCTTT. It encodes CASSRSGTVKNTEAFF. Complete variable domain (other parts from reference TRBV18 and TRBJ1-1): NAGVMQNPRHLVRRRGQEARLRCSPMKGHSHVYWYRQLPEEGLKFMVYLQKENIIDESGMPKERFSAEFPKEGPSILRIQQVVRGDSAAYFCASSRSGTVKNTEAFFGQGTRLTVV.

The J gene is TRBJ2-5, the V gene TRBV5-1; the match to TRBD2 covers 7 bases. J was trimmed by 0 bases and V by 1 base; bases with no gene match: 3. CDR3 length equals 15 residues. Germline CDR1 is SGHRS and CDR2 is YFSETQ. The CDR3 spells CASSLRLADQETQYF. The CDR3 DNA is TGCGCCAGCAGCTTGCGGCTAGCGGACCAAGAGACCCAGTACTTC.

DNA for the CDR3: TGTGCCAGCAGCCCCCGGACAGGGTTCGAGCAGTACTTC. Protein sequence: CASSPRTGFEQYF. V usage is TRBV7-8 and J usage is TRBJ2-7; 8 bases align to TRBD1. J gave up 6 bases and V 5 bases, and 6 bases lay outside the gene matches. This CDR3 has 13 residues. Germline CDR1 and CDR2: SGHVS and FQNEAQ.

J is TRBJ1-2 and V is TRBV4-1; possible D gene TRBD1, 5 bases. CDR1 is MGHRA and CDR2 is YSYEKL in the germline V gene. Trimming took off 0 bases at V and 2 bases at J, with 10 bases between the two ends. The CDR3 is 15 residues long. The CDR3 protein is CASSQDSGGNYGYTF. The CDR3 nucleotides are TGCGCCAGCAGCCAAGATTCCGGGGGAAACTATGGCTACACCTTC.

V is TRBV9 and J is TRBJ2-7; weak D call: TRBD2 (6 bases). Germline V CDR1 and CDR2: SGDLS, YYNGEE. The germline V and J ends were trimmed by 4 bases and 5 bases, with 16 bases remaining between them. The CDR3 has 14 residues. In DNA, the CDR3 is TGTGCCAGCAGCTCCCCCGGGGGTATGAACGAGCAGTACTTC. Translated, it gives CASSSPGGMNEQYF.

This clone was counted once. The chain carries TRBV9 and TRBJ2-5; TRBD2 matches at 11 bases. J was trimmed by 5 bases and V by 3 bases; bases with no gene match: 9. CDR1 and CDR2 from the germline V gene are SGDLS and YYNGEE. This CDR3 is 16 amino acids long. The CDR3 DNA is TGTGCCAGCAGCGATATTGGACTAGCGGGTCTCGAGACCCAGTACTTC. Amino acid sequence: CASSDIGLAGLETQYF.

The chain has TRBV27 and TRBJ1-1, with D possibly being TRBD1 (6 bases). V gave up 3 bases and J gave up 10 bases, with 15 bases separating them. Germline assignment: CDR1 MNHEY and CDR2 SMNVEV (reference sequence). This CDR3 comprises 13 residues. In DNA form, the CDR3 reads TGTGCCAGCAGTTTTGGGTCAGGGGCTAGAGCTTTCTTT. Translating it yields CASSFGSGARAFF.

This chain joins TRBV11-2 and TRBJ1-4, with D tentatively TRBD1 (5 bases). This CDR3 has 16 residues. Trimming removed 2 bases from V and 4 bases from J, with 14 bases in between. CDR1 and CDR2 from the germline V gene are SGHAT and FQNNGV. CDR3 sequence (DNA): TGTGCCAGCAGCTTATCCGGACACTCTATTAATGAAAAACTGTTTTTT. Encoded protein: CASSLSGHSINEKLFF. The full variable domain, completed using reference TRBV11-2 and TRBJ1-4, is EAGVAQSPRYKIIEKRQSVAFWCNPISGHATLYWYQQILGQGPKLLIQFQNNGVVDDSQLPKDRFSAERLKGVDSTLKIQPAKLEDSAVYLCASSLSGHSINEKLFFGSGTQLSVL.

This chain uses TRBV19 with TRBJ2-2, with a weak D call TRBD1 (5 bases). Trimming stripped 1 base from V and 1 base from J, with 10 bases between. Germline V gene lookup returns CDR1 LNHDA and CDR2 SQIVND (reference sequence). The CDR3 covers 16 residues. The CDR3 sequence: CASSIAGMGNTGELFF. The CDR3 DNA follows: TGTGCCAGTAGTATAGCAGGGATGGGGAACACCGGGGAGCTGTTTTTT.

The rearrangement links TRBV4-1 to TRBJ2-1; D is perhaps TRBD1 (5 bases). CDR1 is MGHRA and CDR2 is YSYEKL in the germline V gene. V was shortened by 4 bases and J by 10 bases, with 11 bases between the two germline ends. CDR3 size: 12 residues. CDR3 amino acids: CASSPLGAEQFF. Here the CDR3 DNA reads TGCGCCAGCAGCCCTCTTGGGGCGGAGCAGTTCTTC.

The V gene is TRBV11-2, the J gene TRBJ1-2, with TRBD1 matching 8 bases. Per germline, CDR1 SGHAT and CDR2 FQNNGV. V trimming: 1 base; J trimming: 5 bases; junction bases outside the gene matches: 0. This CDR3 contains 13 residues. CDR3 sequence: CASSLGTGYGYTF. For the CDR3, the DNA is TGTGCCAGCAGCTTAGGGACAGGGTATGGCTACACCTTC.

V gene TRBV5-1 combines with J gene TRBJ1-6; 7 nucleotides match TRBD1. J lost 5 bases, V lost 0 bases, and 8 bases had no gene match. The CDR3 is 17 amino acids. CDR1 and CDR2 (germline): SGHRS, YFSETQ. The CDR3 loop reads CASSLASGTADNSPLHF. CDR3 sequence (DNA): TGCGCCAGCAGCTTGGCCTCTGGGACAGCCGATAATTCACCCCTCCACTTT. The variable domain in full, completed from reference TRBV5-1 and TRBJ1-6, reads KAGVTQTPRYLIKTRGQQVTLSCSPISGHRSVSWYQQTPGQGLQFLFEYFSETQRNKGNFPGRFSGRQFSNSRSEMNVSTLELGDSALYLCASSLASGTADNSPLHFGNGTRLTVT.

The chain carries TRBV6-1 and TRBJ1-1; D is perhaps TRBD1 (6 bases). V was cut by 8 bases and J by 7 bases, with 23 bases left in between. The CDR3 spans 15 residues. Looked up from germline, CDR1 is MNHNS and CDR2 is SASEGT. In DNA, the CDR3 is TGTGCCAGCGCTGGATGGACAGTTAGTCTGATTGAAGCTTTCTTT. Its protein is CASAGWTVSLIEAFF.